The clone carrying this TCR beta chain is large within its sample. As yet, its antigen is unknown. The V end was cut by 5 bases, the J end by 5 bases, with 16 bases between. The CDR3 is made up of 14 amino acids. Germline lookup yields CDR1 SGHTA and CDR2 FQGNSA. Here immunoSEQ multiplex PCR was the method, and the copy in TCRdb shows in-frame clones only, minus some. The sample has some 50,000 clones, over 75% seen once. The entry originates in a study of OX40 agonist ivuxolimab in advanced cancers. The wider study: A history of anti-PD-1, anti-PD-L1 or anti-CTLA-4 therapy was acceptable, and 40% to 45% had some.

Findings and caveats of the study: Both blood CD4+ and CD8+ T cells showed clonal growth by week 6 at 0.1 to 3.0 mg/kg. CD8+ T cells averaged more expanded clones than CD4+.

The chain employs TRBV7-2 and TRBJ2-7; no firm D call. This TCR was sampled from an adult with an advanced solid tumor such as melanoma, head and neck, liver or kidney cancer. Material: CD4+ or CD8+ T cells sorted from blood, obtained in a trial of the OX40 agonist ivuxolimab. DNA for the CDR3: TGTGCCAGCAGCATCTCCTGGCAGGCCGACGAGCAGTACTTC. Residues: CASSISWQADEQYF.